The clone carrying this T cell receptor beta chain is medium-sized by share. The entry originates in a study of tumor-infiltrating lymphocytes in oesophageal squamous cell carcinoma. Using its own MiXCR run on the PCR reads, TCRdb lists one record per CDR3 protein. The sample comprises about 12,000 distinct CDR3 sequences, around three fifths of which are singletons, and roughly 32% rests with the top ten. The V and J ends lost 6 bases and 0 bases respectively, with 14 bases between them. The CDR3 has 15 residues. The chain carries TRBV12-3 or TRBV12-4 and TRBJ1-1; D ambiguous. The origin of this receptor is a female donor with esophageal squamous cell carcinoma. Sequencing was performed on esophageal tumor tissue. CDR3 nucleotide sequence: TGTGCCAGCAGAACCGGATTTGCCATGAACACTGAAGCTTTCTTT. This translates into CASRTGFAMNTEAFF.